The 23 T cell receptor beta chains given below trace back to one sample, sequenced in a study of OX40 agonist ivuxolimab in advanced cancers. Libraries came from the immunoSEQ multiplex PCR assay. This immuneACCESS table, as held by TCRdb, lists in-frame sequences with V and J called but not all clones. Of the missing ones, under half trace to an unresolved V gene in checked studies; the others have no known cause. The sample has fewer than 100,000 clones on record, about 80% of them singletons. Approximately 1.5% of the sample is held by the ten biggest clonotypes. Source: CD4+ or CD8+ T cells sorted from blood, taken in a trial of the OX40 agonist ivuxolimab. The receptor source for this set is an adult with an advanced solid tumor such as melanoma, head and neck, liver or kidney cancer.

CDR3 sequence: CASSLNSNQPQHF. The CDR3 DNA reads as TGCGCCAGCAGCTTAAACAGTAATCAGCCCCAGCATTTT. The chain uses TRBV5-1 and TRBJ1-5; no clear D gene. The CDR3 runs 13 residues. Trimming took 2 bases from V and 4 from J, leaving 7 bases between them. Germline-derived CDR1 and CDR2 are SGHRS and YFSETQ.

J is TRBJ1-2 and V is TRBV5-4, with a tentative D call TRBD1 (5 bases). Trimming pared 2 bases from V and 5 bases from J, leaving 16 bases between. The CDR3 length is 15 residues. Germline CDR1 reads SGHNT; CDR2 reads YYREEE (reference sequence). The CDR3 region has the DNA TGTGCCAGCAGCTTAGGCCAGGGAGTAGGGTATGGCTACACCTTC. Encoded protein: CASSLGQGVGYGYTF.

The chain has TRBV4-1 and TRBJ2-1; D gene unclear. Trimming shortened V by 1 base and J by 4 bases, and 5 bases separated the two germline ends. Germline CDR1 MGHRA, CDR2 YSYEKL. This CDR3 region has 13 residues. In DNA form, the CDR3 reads TGCGCCAGCAGCCAAGGAGGTTACAATGAGCAGTTCTTC. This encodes CASSQGGYNEQFF.

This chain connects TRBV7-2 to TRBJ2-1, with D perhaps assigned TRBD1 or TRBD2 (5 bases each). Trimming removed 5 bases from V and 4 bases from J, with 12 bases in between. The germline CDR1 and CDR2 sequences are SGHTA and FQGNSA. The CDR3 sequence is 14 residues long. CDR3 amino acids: CASSPGRAYNEQFF. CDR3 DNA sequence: TGTGCCAGCAGCCCAGGGAGAGCATACAATGAGCAGTTCTTC.

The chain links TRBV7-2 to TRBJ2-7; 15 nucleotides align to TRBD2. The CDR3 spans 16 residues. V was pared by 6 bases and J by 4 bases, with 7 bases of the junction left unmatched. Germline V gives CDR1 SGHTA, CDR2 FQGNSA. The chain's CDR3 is CASRRGLAGGPYEQYF. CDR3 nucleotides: TGTGCCAGCAGACGCGGACTAGCGGGAGGGCCATACGAGCAGTACTTC.

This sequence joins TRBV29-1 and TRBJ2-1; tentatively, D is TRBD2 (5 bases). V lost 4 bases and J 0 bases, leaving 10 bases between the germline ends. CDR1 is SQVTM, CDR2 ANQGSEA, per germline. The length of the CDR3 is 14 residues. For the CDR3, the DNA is TGCAGCGTTGTGAGCGGCCTCTCCTACAATGAGCAGTTCTTC. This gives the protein CSVVSGLSYNEQFF.

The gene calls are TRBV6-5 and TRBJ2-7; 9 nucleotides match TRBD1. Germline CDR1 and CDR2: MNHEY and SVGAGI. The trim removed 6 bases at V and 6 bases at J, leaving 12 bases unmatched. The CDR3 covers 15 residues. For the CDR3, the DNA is TGTGCCAGCAGACCCGGGGGGACAGGGAGGTCCGAGCAGTACTTC. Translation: CASRPGGTGRSEQYF.

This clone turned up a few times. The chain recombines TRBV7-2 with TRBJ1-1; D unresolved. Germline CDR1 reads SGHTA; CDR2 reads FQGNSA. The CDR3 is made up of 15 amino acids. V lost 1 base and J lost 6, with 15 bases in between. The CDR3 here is CASSLEGRGSAEAFF. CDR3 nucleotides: TGTGCCAGCAGCTTAGAAGGGAGAGGATCAGCTGAAGCTTTCTTT.

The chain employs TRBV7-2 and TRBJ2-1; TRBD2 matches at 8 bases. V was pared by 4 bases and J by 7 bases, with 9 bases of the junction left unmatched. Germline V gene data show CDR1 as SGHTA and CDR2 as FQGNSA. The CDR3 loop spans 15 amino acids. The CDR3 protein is CASSYTSGPGNEQFF. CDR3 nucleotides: TGTGCCAGCAGCTATACTAGCGGACCTGGGAATGAGCAGTTCTTC. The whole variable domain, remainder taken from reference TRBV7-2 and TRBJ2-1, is GAGVSQSPSNKVTEKGKDVELRCDPISGHTALYWYRQSLGQGLEFLIYFQGNSAPDKSGLPSDRFSAERTGGSVSTLTIQRTQQEDSAVYLCASSYTSGPGNEQFFGPGTRLTVL.

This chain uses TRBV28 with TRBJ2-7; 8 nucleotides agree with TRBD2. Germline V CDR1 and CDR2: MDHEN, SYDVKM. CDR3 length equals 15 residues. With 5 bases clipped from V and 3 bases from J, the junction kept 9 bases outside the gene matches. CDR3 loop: CASSPPGGSIYEQYF. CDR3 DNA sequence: TGTGCCAGCAGTCCCCCGGGGGGGTCTATCTACGAGCAGTACTTC.

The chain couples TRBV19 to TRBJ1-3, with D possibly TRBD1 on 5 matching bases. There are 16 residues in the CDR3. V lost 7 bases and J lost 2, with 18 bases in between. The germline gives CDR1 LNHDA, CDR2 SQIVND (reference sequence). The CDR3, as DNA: TGTGCCAGTACCCCTCTGGGGGGGAGGACTGGAAACACCATATATTTT. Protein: CASTPLGGRTGNTIYF.

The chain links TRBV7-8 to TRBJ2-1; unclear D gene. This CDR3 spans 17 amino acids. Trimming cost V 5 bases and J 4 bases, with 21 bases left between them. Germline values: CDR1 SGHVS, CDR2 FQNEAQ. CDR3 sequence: CASSPARMSARYNEQFF. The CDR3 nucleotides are TGTGCCAGCAGCCCGGCTAGGATGAGCGCAAGATACAATGAGCAGTTCTTC.

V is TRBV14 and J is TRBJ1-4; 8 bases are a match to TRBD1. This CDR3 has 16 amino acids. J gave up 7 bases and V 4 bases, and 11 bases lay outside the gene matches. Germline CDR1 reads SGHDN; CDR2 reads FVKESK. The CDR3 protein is CASSRLTGGEGEKLFF. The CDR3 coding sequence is TGTGCCAGCAGCCGCCTAACAGGGGGTGAGGGTGAAAAACTGTTTTTT. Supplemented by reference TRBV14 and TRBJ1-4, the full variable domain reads EAGVTQFPSHSVIEKGQTVTLRCDPISGHDNLYWYRRVMGKEIKFLLHFVKESKQDESGMPNNRFLAERTGGTYSTLKVQPAELEDSGVYFCASSRLTGGEGEKLFFGSGTQLSVL.

CDR3 loop: CASSLGQRPEVGHGYTF. In DNA, the CDR3 is TGTGCCAGCAGCCTCGGACAACGCCCAGAGGTGGGCCATGGCTACACCTTC. This chain joins TRBV7-9 and TRBJ1-2; D might be TRBD1 (5 bases). The CDR3 sequence is 17 residues long. The germline V and J ends were trimmed by 5 bases and 6 bases, with 25 bases remaining between them. Germline-derived CDR1 and CDR2 are SEHNR and FQNEAQ (reference sequence). The whole variable domain, remainder taken from reference TRBV7-9 and TRBJ1-2, is DTGVSQNPRHKITKRGQNVTFRCDPISEHNRLYWYRQTLGQGPEFLTYFQNEAQLEKSRLLSDRFSAERPKGSFSTLEIQRTEQGDSAMYLCASSLGQRPEVGHGYTFGSGTRLTVV.

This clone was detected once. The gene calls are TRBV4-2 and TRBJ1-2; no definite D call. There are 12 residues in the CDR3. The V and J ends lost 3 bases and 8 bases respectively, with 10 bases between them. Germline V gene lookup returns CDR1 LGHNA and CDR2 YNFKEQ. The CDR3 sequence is CASSQIGGGYTF. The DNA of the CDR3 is TGTGCCAGCAGCCAGATTGGTGGGGGCTACACCTTC.

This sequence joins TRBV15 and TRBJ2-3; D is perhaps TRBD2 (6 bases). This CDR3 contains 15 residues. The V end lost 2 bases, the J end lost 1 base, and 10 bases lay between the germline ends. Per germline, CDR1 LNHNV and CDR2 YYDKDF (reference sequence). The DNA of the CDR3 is TGTGCCACCAGCAGAACTTCGGGGGGCACAGATACGCAGTATTTT. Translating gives CATSRTSGGTDTQYF.

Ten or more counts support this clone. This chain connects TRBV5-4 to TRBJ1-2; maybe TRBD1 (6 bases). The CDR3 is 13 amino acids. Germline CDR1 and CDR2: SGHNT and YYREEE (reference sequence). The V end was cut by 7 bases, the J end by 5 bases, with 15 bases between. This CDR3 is CASGTGSRYGYTF. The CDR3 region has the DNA TGTGCCAGCGGCACAGGGTCACGTTATGGCTACACCTTC.

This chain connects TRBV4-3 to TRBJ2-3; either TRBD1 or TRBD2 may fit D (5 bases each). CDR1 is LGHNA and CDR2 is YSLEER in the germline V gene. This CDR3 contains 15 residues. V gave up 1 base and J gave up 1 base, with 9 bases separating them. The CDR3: CASSQVGARTDTQYF. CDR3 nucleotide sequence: TGCGCCAGCAGCCAAGTCGGGGCCCGCACAGATACGCAGTATTTT.

CDR3: CASSLNLAGGQDTQYF. The CDR3 nucleotides are TGTGCCAGCAGCTTAAATTTGGCGGGAGGGCAAGATACGCAGTATTTT. The V call is TRBV7-9, the J call TRBJ2-3; TRBD2 agrees at 9 bases. The CDR3 is 16 amino acids. Trimming took 2 bases from V and 5 from J; bases not matched to a gene: 8. Germline values: CDR1 SEHNR, CDR2 FQNEAQ (reference sequence).

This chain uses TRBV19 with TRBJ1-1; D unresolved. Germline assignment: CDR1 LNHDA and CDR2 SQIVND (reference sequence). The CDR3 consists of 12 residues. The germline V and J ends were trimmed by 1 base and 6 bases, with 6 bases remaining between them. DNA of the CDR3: TGTGCCAGTAGTATAGGGACCTCTGAAGCTTTCTTT. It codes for CASSIGTSEAFF.

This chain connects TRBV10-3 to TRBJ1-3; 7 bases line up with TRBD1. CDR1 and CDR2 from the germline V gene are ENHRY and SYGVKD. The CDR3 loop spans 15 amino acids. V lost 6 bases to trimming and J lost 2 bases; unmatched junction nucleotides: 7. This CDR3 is CAIRDLTGPGNTIYF. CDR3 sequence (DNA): TGTGCCATCAGGGATTTGACAGGGCCTGGAAACACCATATATTTT.

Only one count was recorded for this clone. Here the CDR3 DNA reads TGTGCCAGCAGCCCTCCTCCCTTGGGGGCGGAGCAGTTCTTC. Protein product: CASSPPPLGAEQFF. This sequence joins TRBV6-5 and TRBJ2-1; D might be TRBD1 (6 bases). The CDR3 contains 14 residues. Trimming took 6 bases from V and 10 from J, leaving 19 bases between them. Germline CDR1 and CDR2: MNHEY and SVGAGI.

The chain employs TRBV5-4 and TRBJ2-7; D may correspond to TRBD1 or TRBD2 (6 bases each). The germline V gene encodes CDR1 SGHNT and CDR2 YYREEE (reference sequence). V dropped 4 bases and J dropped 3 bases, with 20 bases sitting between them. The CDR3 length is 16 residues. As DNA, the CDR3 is TGTGCCAGCAGCCGGGGTGGAGGGACATCGGTCTACGAGCAGTACTTC. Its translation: CASSRGGGTSVYEQYF.